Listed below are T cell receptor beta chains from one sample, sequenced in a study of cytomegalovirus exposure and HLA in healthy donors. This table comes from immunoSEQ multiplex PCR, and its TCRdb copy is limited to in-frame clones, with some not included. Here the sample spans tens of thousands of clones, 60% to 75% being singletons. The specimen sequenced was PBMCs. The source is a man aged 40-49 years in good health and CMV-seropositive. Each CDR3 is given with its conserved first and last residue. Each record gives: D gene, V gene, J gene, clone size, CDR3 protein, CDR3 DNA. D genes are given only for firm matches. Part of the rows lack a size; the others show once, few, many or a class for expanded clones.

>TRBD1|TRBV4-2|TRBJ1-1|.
CASSPRTGTTEAFF
TGTGCCAGCAGCCCACGGACAGGGACCACTGAAGCTTTCTTT
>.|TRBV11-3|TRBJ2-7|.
CASSHKQRAAYEQYF
TGTGCCAGCAGTCACAAGCAGAGGGCGGCCTACGAGCAGTACTTC
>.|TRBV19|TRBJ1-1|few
CASSIILAGWTEAFF
TGTGCCAGTAGTATCATTCTCGCGGGTTGGACTGAAGCTTTCTTT
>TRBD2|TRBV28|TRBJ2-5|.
CASSKTLAGGRQTQYF
TGTGCCAGCAGTAAGACCCTAGCGGGGGGGCGACAGACCCAGTACTTC
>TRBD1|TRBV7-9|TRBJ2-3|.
CASRTGEIDTQYF
TGTGCCAGCCGGACAGGGGAAATAGATACGCAGTATTTT
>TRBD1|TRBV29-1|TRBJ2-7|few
CSARLTGAIYPGEQYF
TGCAGCGCCCGGCTCACAGGGGCGATTTATCCCGGCGAGCAGTACTTC
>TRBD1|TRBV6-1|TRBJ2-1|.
CASSATGLYEQFF
TGTGCCAGCAGTGCGACAGGGCTGTATGAGCAGTTCTTC
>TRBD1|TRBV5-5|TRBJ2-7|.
CASSLYQGQYAYEQYF
TGTGCCAGCAGCTTGTATCAGGGACAGTATGCCTACGAGCAGTACTTC
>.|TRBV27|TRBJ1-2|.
CASSPRGSYGYTF
TGTGCCAGCAGTCCCCGAGGATCCTATGGCTACACCTTC
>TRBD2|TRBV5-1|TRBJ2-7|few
CASSPTSGGSYEQYF
TGCGCCAGCAGCCCCACTAGCGGGGGATCTTACGAGCAGTACTTC
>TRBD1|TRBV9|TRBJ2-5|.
CASSVEGAWGTQYF
TGTGCCAGCAGCGTAGAGGGGGCCTGGGGGACCCAGTACTTC